This T cell receptor beta chain was profiled in a study of early T cells in non-severe SARS-CoV-2 infection. This clonotype has more than one count but fewer than ten. The CDR3 consists of 15 residues. Trimming removed 8 bases at V and 5 bases at J, with 21 bases between. Germline V gene lookup returns CDR1 MNHNY and CDR2 SVGAGI (reference sequence). The library protocol tagged individual cDNA molecules with unique molecular identifiers. In TCRdb, the 5' RACE reads were re-called with MiXCR into one record per CDR3 protein. The table includes tens of thousands of distinct CDR3 sequences, about 13% detected once.

The clonotype originates from an adult who was a healthcare worker with PCR-confirmed SARS-CoV-2 infection or an uninfected control (not recorded which). The rearrangement links TRBV6-6 to TRBJ2-5, with D perhaps being TRBD1 or TRBD2 (6 bases each). Sequenced material: whole blood. The CDR3 protein is CASGRPTGTGETQYF. The CDR3 bases are TGTGCCAGCGGACGACCCACAGGGACTGGTGAGACCCAGTACTTC.